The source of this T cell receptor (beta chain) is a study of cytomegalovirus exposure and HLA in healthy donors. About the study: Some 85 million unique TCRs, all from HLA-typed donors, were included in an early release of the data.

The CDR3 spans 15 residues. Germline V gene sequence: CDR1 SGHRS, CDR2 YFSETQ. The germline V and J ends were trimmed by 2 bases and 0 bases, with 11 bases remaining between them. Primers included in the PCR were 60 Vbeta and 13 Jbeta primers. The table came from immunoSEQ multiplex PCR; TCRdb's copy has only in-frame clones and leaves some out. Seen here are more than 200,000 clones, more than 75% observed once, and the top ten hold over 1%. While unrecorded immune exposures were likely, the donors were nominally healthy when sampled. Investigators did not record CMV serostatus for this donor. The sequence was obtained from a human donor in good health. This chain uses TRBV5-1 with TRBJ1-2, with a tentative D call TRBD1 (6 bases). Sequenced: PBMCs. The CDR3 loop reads CASSLAQGANYGYTF. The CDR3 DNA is TGCGCCAGCAGCTTAGCACAGGGAGCTAACTATGGCTACACCTTC.